This T cell receptor (beta chain) was sequenced in a study of T-cell memory formation after mild COVID-19. V dropped 4 bases and J dropped 7; count of bases not matched to a gene: 6. This CDR3 spans 14 amino acids. Points from the study as a whole: In pre-infection memory, a portion of responding clones appeared, which suggested that cross-reactive memory joined. SARS-CoV-2 specificity of second-wave clones peaking day 37 was unconfirmed.

This clonotype came up a few times. As yet, its antigen is unknown. Constant-segment primers served in 5'RACE that generated TCR alpha and TCR beta cDNA libraries bearing sample barcodes and UMIs. TCRdb itself ran the 5' RACE reads through MiXCR, one entry per CDR3 protein. The profile shows roughly 450,000 distinct CDR3 sequences, approximately 18% of them singletons. V gene TRBV12-3 or TRBV12-4 combines with J gene TRBJ1-2; 10 bases match TRBD1. The TCR comes from a man younger than 35 who had mild COVID-19 (a few samples of this study predate the infection). Cell type and time point are not known. What was sequenced was PBMCs or a T cell subset sorted from them (not recorded which). The CDR3 nucleotides read TGTGCCAGCAGTTCCCGGACAGGGGGAATTGGCTACACCTTC. Translation: CASSSRTGGIGYTF.